Sequencing of this TCR beta chain was carried out in a study of T cells in Graves' hyperthyroidism and ophthalmopathy. The CDR3 runs to 14 residues. V lost 9 bases, J lost 6 bases, and 5 bases stayed unmatched. Germline CDR1 and CDR2: KGHDR and SFDVKD. The investigators amplified TCR beta CDR3 regions from RNA transcripts. First-round RT-PCR of the TCR CDR3 relied on the HTBI primer set. TCRdb called the multiplex PCR reads again in MiXCR, with one record for every CDR3 protein. This table has about 700,000 distinct CDR3 sequences, roughly 46% appearing once. The specimen sequenced was peripheral blood or thyroid tissue (not recorded which). This chain connects TRBV24-1 to TRBJ2-1, with 12 bases identical to TRBD2. The sequence came from an adult man with Graves' disease, either hyperthyroidism or ophthalmopathy (not recorded which). The CDR3 DNA is TGTGCCACCGCGACTAGCGGGAGTTCCAATGAGCAGTTCTTC. Protein sequence: CATATSGSSNEQFF.